This T cell receptor (beta chain) emerged from a study of blood T cell repertoires in COVID-19. Sequencing used immunoSEQ multiplex PCR; TCRdb keeps in-frame clones, though not all of them. In the table there are 200,000 to 250,000 clones, about 88% of which are singletons. V was clipped by 5 bases and J by 0 bases; unmatched bases: 11. CDR3 size: 19 residues. CDR1 and CDR2 from the germline V gene are MNHEY and SVGEGT. Adults between about 18 and 95 years of age took part from about two dozen US areas. Participants reported their clinical history, and cohort assignment relied on those reports. Cohort 3 recovery required two negative PCRs, clearance, or symptom resolution.

This TCR came from a woman younger than 45 who had recovered from COVID-19. Input material: PBMCs or T cells enriched from blood (not recorded which). The chain joins TRBV6-2 or TRBV6-3 to TRBJ2-6, with TRBD2 identical over 9 bases. This CDR3 reads CASSDPKRGARSGANVLTF. Here the CDR3 DNA reads TGTGCCAGCAGTGACCCTAAGCGGGGGGCCCGCTCTGGGGCCAACGTCCTGACTTTC.